The 8 T cell receptor beta chains in this list originate from one sample, sequenced in a study of blood T cell repertoires in COVID-19. The table came from immunoSEQ multiplex PCR; TCRdb's copy has only in-frame clones and leaves some out. The sample has 210,000 or so clones, 65% to 90% seen once; the top ten hold around 5.1%. The sequenced sample consisted of peripheral blood. These receptors were collected from a human donor in a cohort sampled during active COVID-19.

V is TRBV15 and J is TRBJ1-3; possibly TRBD1 for D (6 bases). V gave up 0 bases and J gave up 3 bases, with 12 bases separating them. The CDR3 is 16 residues long. Germline V gene sequence: CDR1 LNHNV, CDR2 YYDKDF (reference sequence). CDR3 region: CATSRDGGAVGNTIYF. As DNA, the CDR3 is TGTGCCACCAGCAGAGATGGGGGGGCGGTTGGAAACACCATATATTTT.

The genes are TRBV5-5 and TRBJ2-1, with TRBD1 identical over 11 bases. Germline-derived CDR1 and CDR2 are SGHKS and YYEKEE (reference sequence). The CDR3 has 15 residues. V was pared by 4 bases and J by 8 bases, with 8 bases of the junction left unmatched. The CDR3 nucleotides read TGTGCCAGCAGCCACCGGGACAGGGGGTTAGATGAGCAGTTCTTC. It is translated as CASSHRDRGLDEQFF.

The J gene is TRBJ1-4, the V gene TRBV28, with TRBD1 matching over 8 bases. Germline-derived CDR1 and CDR2 are MDHEN and SYDVKM. This CDR3 comprises 14 residues. The trim removed 6 bases at V and 7 bases at J, leaving 7 bases unmatched. Written as DNA, the CDR3 is TGTGCCAGCAGATCGACAGGGGATGGTGAAAAACTGTTTTTT. This translates into CASRSTGDGEKLFF.

The V gene is TRBV4-1, the J gene TRBJ2-1, with TRBD2 as a possible D gene (5 bases). V lost 0 bases to trimming and J lost 6 bases, with 15 bases between them. Germline V gene lookup returns CDR1 MGHRA and CDR2 YSYEKL. The CDR3 extends over 16 amino acids. CDR3 protein: CASSQDTGRPGNEQFF. CDR3 bases: TGCGCCAGCAGCCAAGATACGGGGAGACCGGGCAATGAGCAGTTCTTC.

The sample holds one count of this clone. The rearrangement joins TRBV30 to TRBJ2-7; 13 bases map to TRBD2. Germline V lookup: CDR1 GTSNPN, CDR2 SVGIG (reference sequence). V lost 4 bases, J lost 7 bases, and 4 bases stayed unmatched. The CDR3 is made up of 13 amino acids. The CDR3 nucleotides read TGTGCCTGGACCGGACTAGCGGGAGTAGAGCAGTACTTC. Its translation: CAWTGLAGVEQYF.

The chain couples TRBV28 to TRBJ2-2, with D possibly matching TRBD1 (7 bases). The germline gives CDR1 MDHEN, CDR2 SYDVKM. This CDR3 has 14 residues. Trimming removed 7 bases at V and 7 bases at J, with 16 bases between. This CDR3 reads CASIHRGLGGELFF. Written as DNA, the CDR3 is TGTGCCAGCATACACAGGGGACTGGGCGGGGAGCTGTTTTTT.

This chain uses TRBV5-1 with TRBJ1-1; D may be TRBD1 (5 bases). The length of the CDR3 is 15 residues. V lost 0 bases to trimming and J lost 5 bases, with 14 bases between them. The V gene's germline CDR1 is SGHRS and CDR2 YFSETQ. CDR3 DNA sequence: TGCGCCAGCAGCTTGGATGGCAACGGGGGGACTGAAGCTTTCTTT. Amino acid sequence: CASSLDGNGGTEAFF.

The genes are TRBV19 and TRBJ1-2; 8 bases match TRBD1. J gave up 4 bases and V 5 bases, and 6 bases lay outside the gene matches. The CDR3 sequence is 14 residues long. Per the germline V gene, CDR1 is LNHDA and CDR2 is SQIVND (reference sequence). CDR3: CASSPQTGVYGYTF. DNA for the CDR3: TGTGCCAGTAGTCCACAGACAGGGGTCTATGGCTACACCTTC.